This T cell receptor (beta chain) was identified in a study of PD-1 blockade in mismatch repair-deficient tumors. The protocol was immunoSEQ multiplex PCR, while the TCRdb copy is restricted to in-frame clones and leaves out a portion. The data contain tens of thousands of clones, about 84% of them singletons. Sequences were derived from peripheral blood, sampled 12 weeks after starting pembrolizumab. The receptor's source is an adult with mismatch repair-deficient cancer.

As DNA, the CDR3 is TGTGCCAGTAGTACCCCGGGACAGGGGACCTATGGCTACACCTTC. Translation gives CASSTPGQGTYGYTF. V usage is TRBV19 and J usage is TRBJ1-2; 10 bases map to TRBD1. With V trimmed by 4 bases and J by 4 bases, 6 bases remained unmatched. Germline values: CDR1 LNHDA, CDR2 SQIVND (reference sequence). The CDR3 sequence is 15 residues long.